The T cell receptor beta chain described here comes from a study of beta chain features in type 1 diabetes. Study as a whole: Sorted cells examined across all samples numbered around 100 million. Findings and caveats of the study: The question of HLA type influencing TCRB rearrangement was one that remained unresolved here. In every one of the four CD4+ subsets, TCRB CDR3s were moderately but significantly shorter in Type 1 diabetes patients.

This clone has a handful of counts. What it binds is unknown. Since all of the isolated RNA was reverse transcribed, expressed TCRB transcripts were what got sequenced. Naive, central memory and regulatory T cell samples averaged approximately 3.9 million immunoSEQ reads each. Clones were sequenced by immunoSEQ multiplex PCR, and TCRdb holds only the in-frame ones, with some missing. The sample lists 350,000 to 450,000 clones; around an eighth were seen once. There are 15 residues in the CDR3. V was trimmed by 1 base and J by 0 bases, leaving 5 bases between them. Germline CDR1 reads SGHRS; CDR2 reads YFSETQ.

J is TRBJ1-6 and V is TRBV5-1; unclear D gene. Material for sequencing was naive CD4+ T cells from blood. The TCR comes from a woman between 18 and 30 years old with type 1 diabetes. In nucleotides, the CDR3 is TGCGCCAGCAGCTTGCGGAGCTCCTATAATTCACCCCTCCACTTT. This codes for CASSLRSSYNSPLHF.